This TCR beta chain is drawn from a study of CD8 T cells in Susac syndrome (dated by TCRdb to about 2019). Background for the entire study: Among the Susac syndrome patients who were sequenced, clinically active disease was present in six and clinical remission was observed in roughly eight. At blood withdrawal, Susac syndrome patients were either therapy-naive, taking corticosteroids (in some cases with IVIg as well), or taking IVIg alone. The study used repertoire sequencing to test whether antigen drove CD8+ T cell activation and differentiation in Susac syndrome. Broader findings and caveats from the paper: The CD4+ T cell repertoire of patients with Susac syndrome showed no detectable clonal expansion. The number of individuals in the TCR sequencing and HLA analysis was recognized as being relatively small.

Peripheral blood CD8+ and CD4+ T cells from healthy donors, Susac syndrome patients and multiple sclerosis patients were profiled by high-throughput TCR beta sequencing. The Susac syndrome patients fulfilled recently defined diagnostic criteria for definite or probable disease. Bulk CD8+ and CD4+ T cells were purified by magnetic negative isolation, while CD8+ TEMRA cells were enriched using FACS. Blood was collected in EDTA tubes and processed within 24 hours, with PBMCs isolated through density gradient centrifugation. PBMCs intended for TCR sequencing were cryopreserved in liquid nitrogen and thawed later in a water bath at 37 degrees C. Purity of sorted or isolated CD4+, CD8+ and CD8+ TEMRA cells was at least 90%. RNA was extracted with the RNeasy kit and 0.5 to 1 ug was reverse transcribed using random hexamers. TCR beta CDR3 regions were amplified with the immunoSEQ multiplex PCR assay covering 54 Vbeta and 13 Jbeta segments. To correct PCR amplification bias, a synthetic template baseline was used for both primer optimization and computational correction. The original methods were these. Reads were annotated to V, D and J genes per IMGT and analyzed with immunoSEQ Analyzer, keeping only productive sequences. Clonality was computed as one minus Shannon entropy normalized by log2 of the number of productive unique sequences. For each patient and control, public and private clones were evaluated among the 100 most prevalent clones. Susac-specific clones were defined as absent from healthy and MS cohorts, roughly 1,100 published viral clones and other ImmuneACCESS disease sequences. TCRdb reworked the public reads: Q25 trimming with fastp, MiXCR clone assembly, productive beta chains retained. Rows matching on CDR3 protein sequence are summarized as one entry with the most common DNA and genes. V and J calls and clone size were set by TCRdb, not the authors. In this sample the table shows 67,000 or so distinct CDR3 sequences, 93% of which occur a single time. The ten top clones hold roughly 0.15% of the sample.

A note on this clonotype: The antigen it recognizes is unknown. Base-call qualities are not available, and no considerably larger clone is one nucleotide away.

Its CDR3 holds 14 amino acids, cysteine through phenylalanine. Only the CDR3 portion is preserved as DNA: 42 bases, with reading frame beginning at the first base. Trimming costs V 5 bases and J 7 bases, and their ends lie 17 bases apart. From a lookup of the germline V gene, CDR1 and CDR2 are MNHEY and SVGAGI. The sequence was collected from a human donor with Susac syndrome. The chain couples TRBV6-5 to TRBJ2-5; perhaps TRBD2 is the D gene, with 6 bases matching. Sequencing input: CD4+ T cells from PBMCs. The CDR3 in this case is CASSGLQNGGTQYF. At the DNA level, the sequence is TGTGCCAGCAGTGGCCTCCAAAACGGGGGGACCCAGTACTTC.